Listed here are 6 T cell receptor beta chains from one sample, sequenced in a study of blood T cell repertoires in COVID-19. This table comes from immunoSEQ multiplex PCR, and its TCRdb copy is limited to in-frame clones, with some not included. The sample holds around 250,000 clones; approximately 84% are singletons and the top ten take over 14%. The sample taken for sequencing was PBMCs or T cells enriched from blood (not recorded which). All receptors come from a man in his forties who had recovered from COVID-19.

The chain's CDR3 is CASSPGFYEQYF. DNA of the CDR3: TGTGCCAGCAGCCCCGGGTTCTACGAGCAGTACTTC. The genes are TRBV12-3 or TRBV12-4 and TRBJ2-7; no definite D call. This CDR3 is 12 amino acids long. The V end was cut by 6 bases, the J end by 3 bases, with 9 bases between.

The J gene is TRBJ2-7, the V gene TRBV6-5; 8 bases are shared with TRBD1. V lost 5 bases, J lost 5 bases, and 5 bases stayed unmatched. The germline CDR1 and CDR2 sequences are MNHEY and SVGAGI. The CDR3 consists of 13 residues. CDR3 loop: CASSPRTGNEQYF. For the CDR3, the DNA is TGTGCCAGCAGTCCCCGGACAGGGAACGAGCAGTACTTC.

This rearrangement joins TRBV4-3 to TRBJ2-2, with 8 bases aligning to TRBD2. Losses at the gene ends were 0 bases for V and 7 bases for J; bases not matched to a gene: 13. The CDR3 spans 18 residues. The germline V gene encodes CDR1 LGHNA and CDR2 YSLEER. CDR3 residues: CASSQDFPGGTRIGELFF. For the CDR3, the DNA is TGCGCCAGCAGCCAAGATTTTCCGGGCGGGACTAGAATCGGGGAGCTGTTTTTT.

V and J are TRBV27 and TRBJ2-3; 7 nucleotides agree with TRBD2. This CDR3 is 14 amino acids long. The J segment lost 7 bases and the V segment lost 2 bases, leaving 6 bases of the junction unmatched. Germline CDR1 reads MNHEY; CDR2 reads SMNVEV (reference sequence). The CDR3: CASSLHPSGYTQYF. CDR3 bases: TGTGCCAGCAGTTTACATCCTAGCGGCTATACGCAGTATTTT.

V is TRBV30 and J is TRBJ2-1, with 10 bases identical to TRBD2. CDR3 length: 15 amino acids. Germline V CDR1 and CDR2: GTSNPN, SVGIG (reference sequence). J gave up 3 bases and V 2 bases, and 4 bases lay outside the gene matches. As DNA, the CDR3 is TGTGCCTGGAGTATTGGGACTAGCGACTACAATGAGCAGTTCTTC. Protein sequence: CAWSIGTSDYNEQFF.

Comment on this clone: Other DNA sequences in this sample translate to the same CDR3. The V gene is TRBV20-1, the J gene TRBJ2-1, with D possibly TRBD1 on 6 matching bases. The V gene's germline CDR1 is DFQATT and CDR2 SNEGSKA (reference sequence). The CDR3 is 11 residues long. The V and J ends lost 6 bases and 7 bases respectively, with 10 bases between them. CDR3 region: CSAARGNEQFF. The CDR3 nucleotides are TGCAGTGCAGCCAGGGGAAATGAGCAGTTCTTC.